What follows is one T cell receptor (beta chain) and its context. What it binds is unknown. Template material for amplifying TCR beta CDR3 regions consisted of RNA transcripts. Researchers ran a first-round RT-PCR on the TCR CDR3 using the HTBI primer set. TCRdb analysed the multiplex PCR reads with MiXCR anew, one entry per CDR3 protein. Found here are about 96,000 distinct CDR3 sequences, about 51% of them singletons; the top ten hold 25% to 30%. This record comes from a study of T cells in Graves' hyperthyroidism and ophthalmopathy. The CDR3 totals 16 residues. Deletions cut 3 bases from V and 4 bases from J, with 13 bases between. Study-wide points: Ophthalmopathy got predicted by the model a median around six months before its onset. Separating ophthalmopathy from stable hyperthyroidism was achieved by a 13 V-J model.

The TCR originated in a middle-aged woman with Graves' hyperthyroidism. The V call is TRBV12-3 or TRBV12-4, the J call TRBJ1-6, with D possibly TRBD1 on 6 matching bases. The specimen sequenced was blood. The CDR3 loop reads CASSFLGHRYNSPLHF. The CDR3 nucleotides are TGTGCCAGCAGTTTTTTGGGACATCGTTATAATTCACCCCTCCACTTT.